Sequencing of this T cell receptor beta chain was carried out in a study of long-term antiretroviral therapy in people with HIV. This clone was seen only once. Per germline, CDR1 SGHAT and CDR2 FQNNGV. This CDR3 has 14 amino acids. V dropped 1 base and J dropped 1 base, with 7 bases sitting between them. Runs used v3.0 of the immunoSEQ assay and were done at survey level. Clones were sequenced by immunoSEQ multiplex PCR, and TCRdb holds only the in-frame ones, with some missing. The data contain 25,000 to 30,000 clones, roughly nine tenths of them singletons. The source was unsorted PBMCs, collected just over 2.6 years after starting antiretroviral therapy. This TCR was sampled from a man in his forties or fifties with HIV. The rearrangement links TRBV11-2 to TRBJ1-2; no reliable D call. The CDR3, as DNA: TGTGCCAGCAGCTTAGCCGGGGATAACTATGGCTACACCTTC. Translation gives CASSLAGDNYGYTF.